This is a list of T cell receptor beta chains from one sample in a study of human T cells and chemical hapten exposure. TCRdb processed the RACE reads anew with MiXCR; each CDR3 protein has one entry. The sample carries about 120,000 distinct CDR3 sequences, roughly 14% recorded once. The sequenced sample was whole blood, obtained in connection with sensitization to the hapten diphenylcyclopropenone (DPC). Receptors were obtained from a woman younger than 35 with alopecia areata. Some clones in this sample may be carry-over from other donors' samples. Both conserved end residues are part of each CDR3. The D gene is left open where the match is weak. Rows give clone size only sometimes, using once, few, many, or a class for an expanded clone.

V,J,size,D,CDR3,DNA
TRBV7-8,TRBJ1-1,few,TRBD1,CASSFRQGKSDEAFF,TGTGCCAGCAGCTTCCGACAGGGGAAGAGTGATGAAGCTTTCTTT
TRBV29-1,TRBJ2-7,once,TRBD2,CSVESPGTSGDLYEQYF,TGCAGCGTTGAGAGCCCCGGGACTAGCGGGGACCTCTACGAGCAGTACTTC
TRBV28,TRBJ1-1,-,TRBD1,CASRGDREAFF,TGTGCCAGCAGGGGGGACAGAGAAGCTTTCTTT
TRBV28,TRBJ2-6,-,-,CASSPLRVGSGANVLTF,TGTGCCAGCAGTCCCTTGCGGGTGGGCTCTGGGGCCAACGTCCTGACTTTC
TRBV18,TRBJ1-4,-,-,CASSANGLFNEKLFF,TGTGCCAGCTCAGCTAATGGACTGTTTAATGAAAAACTGTTTTTT
TRBV4-2,TRBJ2-3,many,-,CASSQPSGSVAGTDTQYF,TGTGCCAGCAGCCAACCCTCTGGGTCGGTTGCAGGAACAGATACGCAGTATTTT
TRBV7-9,TRBJ2-6,-,-,CASSLDPLGANVLTF,TGTGCCAGCAGCTTAGATCCTCTGGGGGCCAACGTCCTGACTTTC
TRBV20-1,TRBJ2-3,-,TRBD2,CSARDFTSGGPGTDTQYF,TGCAGTGCTAGAGATTTTACTAGCGGGGGGCCGGGCACAGATACGCAGTATTTT
TRBV27,TRBJ1-5,few,-,CASHPWGGDQPQHF,TGTGCCAGCCATCCTTGGGGGGGAGATCAGCCCCAGCATTTT
TRBV6-1,TRBJ2-4,-,-,CASSEASENIQYF,TGTGCCAGCAGTGAAGCTTCAGAAAACATTCAGTACTTC
TRBV3-1,TRBJ1-5,-,-,CASSETRASNQPQHF,TGTGCCAGCAGCGAGACACGAGCTAGCAATCAGCCCCAGCATTTT
TRBV2,TRBJ1-1,-,-,CASNIRTANTEAFF,TGTGCCAGCAACATTCGGACAGCGAACACTGAAGCTTTCTTT
TRBV20-1,TRBJ1-4,-,-,CSARDEKLFF,TGCAGTGCTAGGGATGAAAAACTGTTTTTT
TRBV11-2,TRBJ2-1,-,-,CASSATGTSYNEQFF,TGTGCCAGCAGCGCCACAGGGACCAGTTACAATGAGCAGTTCTTC
TRBV7-8,TRBJ2-3,-,TRBD1,CASSLAWDRVRADTQYF,TGTGCCAGCAGCTTAGCGTGGGACAGGGTGCGTGCAGATACGCAGTATTTT
TRBV6-2/TRBV6-3,TRBJ1-1,-,-,CASSSRLNTEAFF,TGTGCCAGCAGTTCCCGATTGAACACTGAAGCTTTCTTT
TRBV29-1,TRBJ2-7,-,-,CSVTGNRDLVVKQYF,TGCAGCGTCACCGGAAACCGGGACCTGGTCGTCAAGCAGTACTTC
TRBV29-1,TRBJ2-1,-,TRBD2,CSVELAGGHEQFF,TGCAGCGTTGAACTAGCGGGGGGTCATGAGCAGTTCTTC
TRBV6-1,TRBJ1-4,-,-,CASSGGPHEKLFF,TGTGCCAGCAGTGGTGGACCTCATGAAAAACTGTTTTTT
TRBV20-1,TRBJ2-1,-,-,CSALGAGDEQFF,TGCAGTGCTCTGGGTGCAGGGGACGAGCAGTTCTTC
TRBV7-6,TRBJ2-3,many,-,CASSKSRTDTQYF,TGTGCCAGCAGCAAAAGTCGCACAGATACGCAGTATTTT
TRBV7-9,TRBJ2-2,once,-,CASTPVVGNTGELFF,TGTGCCAGCACCCCGGTAGTGGGTAACACCGGGGAGCTGTTTTTT
TRBV20-1,TRBJ2-2,many,-,CSARVQTGELFF,TGCAGTGCTAGAGTCCAAACCGGGGAGCTGTTTTTT
TRBV18,TRBJ1-1,few,-,CASSDGQNTEAFF,TGTGCCAGCTCGGACGGACAGAACACTGAAGCTTTCTTT
TRBV5-1,TRBJ1-2,-,TRBD1,CASSWDSPNYGYTF,TGCGCCAGCAGCTGGGACAGCCCTAACTATGGCTACACCTTC
TRBV6-6,TRBJ1-5,-,-,CASSYVKNQPQHF,TGTGCCAGCAGTTACGTTAAAAATCAGCCCCAGCATTTT
TRBV5-6,TRBJ1-4,few,TRBD1,CASSPGTGEEKLFF,TGTGCCAGCAGCCCCGGGACAGGAGAAGAAAAACTGTTTTTT
TRBV6-6,TRBJ2-1,few,-,CASSYVGSREQFF,TGTGCCAGCAGTTACGTGGGCTCCAGGGAGCAGTTCTTC
TRBV7-6,TRBJ2-7,few,-,CASSLEDGAYEQYF,TGTGCCAGCAGCTTAGAGGACGGAGCCTACGAGCAGTACTTC
TRBV20-1,TRBJ1-3,many,-,CSASTSGGGNTIYF,TGCAGTGCTAGCACGTCCGGGGGGGGAAACACCATATATTTT
TRBV20-1,TRBJ2-7,few,-,CSARDPGVSYEQYF,TGCAGTGCTAGAGATCCGGGGGTGTCCTACGAGCAGTACTTC
TRBV29-1,TRBJ2-1,-,-,CSTRGTEYNEQFF,TGCAGCACCCGCGGGACAGAGTACAATGAGCAGTTCTTC
TRBV11-2,TRBJ2-5,few,-,CASSKRLGQVETQYF,TGTGCCAGCAGCAAGAGACTAGGGCAGGTAGAGACCCAGTACTTC
TRBV11-2,TRBJ2-7,many,-,CASSLDEPGYYEQYF,TGTGCCAGCAGCTTAGACGAGCCAGGATACTACGAGCAGTACTTC
TRBV5-6,TRBJ1-5,-,-,CASSKGGRGDQPQHF,TGTGCCAGCAGCAAAGGGGGAAGGGGCGATCAGCCCCAGCATTTT
TRBV11-2,TRBJ2-2,-,-,CASSLVSPTNTGELFF,TGTGCCAGCAGCTTAGTTTCCCCGACGAACACCGGGGAGCTGTTTTTT
TRBV6-2/TRBV6-3,TRBJ2-5,-,-,CASSYGAGLGQETQYF,TGTGCCAGCAGTTACGGGGCCGGGCTAGGCCAAGAGACCCAGTACTTC
TRBV5-5,TRBJ2-6,-,-,CASSLIQAGANVLTF,TGTGCCAGCAGCTTGATACAGGCTGGGGCCAACGTCCTGACTTTC
TRBV28,TRBJ1-2,few,TRBD1,CASSLSTGQTNYGYTF,TGTGCCAGCAGTTTGTCCACGGGACAGACAAACTATGGCTACACCTTC